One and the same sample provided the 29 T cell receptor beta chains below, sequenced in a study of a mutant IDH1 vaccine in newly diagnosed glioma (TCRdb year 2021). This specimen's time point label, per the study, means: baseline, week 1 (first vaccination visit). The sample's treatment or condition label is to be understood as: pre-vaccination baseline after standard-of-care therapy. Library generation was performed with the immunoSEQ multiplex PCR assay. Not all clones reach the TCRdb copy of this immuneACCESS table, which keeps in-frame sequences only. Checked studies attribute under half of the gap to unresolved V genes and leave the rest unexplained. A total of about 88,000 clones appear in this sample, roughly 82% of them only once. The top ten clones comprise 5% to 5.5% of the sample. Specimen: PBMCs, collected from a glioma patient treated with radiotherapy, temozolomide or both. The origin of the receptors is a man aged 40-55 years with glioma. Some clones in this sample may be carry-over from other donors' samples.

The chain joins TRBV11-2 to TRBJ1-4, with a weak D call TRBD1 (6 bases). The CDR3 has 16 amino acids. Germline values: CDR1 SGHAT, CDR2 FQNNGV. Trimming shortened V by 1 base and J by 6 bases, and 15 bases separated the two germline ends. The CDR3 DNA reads TGTGCCAGCAGCTTAGGTTTCTGGGGGCGACATGAAAAACTGTTTTTT. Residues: CASSLGFWGRHEKLFF.

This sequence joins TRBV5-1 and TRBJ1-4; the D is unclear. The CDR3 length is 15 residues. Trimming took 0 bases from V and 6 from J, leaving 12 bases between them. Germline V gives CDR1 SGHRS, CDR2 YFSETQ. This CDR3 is CASSLGSPIDEKLFF. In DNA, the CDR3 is TGCGCCAGCAGCTTGGGATCCCCTATCGATGAAAAACTGTTTTTT.

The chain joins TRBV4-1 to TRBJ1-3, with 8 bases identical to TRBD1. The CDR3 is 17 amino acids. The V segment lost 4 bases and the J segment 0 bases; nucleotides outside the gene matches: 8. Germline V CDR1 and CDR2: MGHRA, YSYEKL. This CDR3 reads CASSRKQGDISGNTIYF. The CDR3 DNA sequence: TGCGCCAGCAGCCGAAAACAGGGGGACATCTCTGGAAACACCATATATTTT.

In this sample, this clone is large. The CDR3 DNA sequence: TGCAGCACCAGGGGAGGGGACGAGCAGTACTTC. Encoded protein: CSTRGGDEQYF. This rearrangement joins TRBV29-1 to TRBJ2-7; TRBD2 might be the D (7 bases). The germline V and J ends were trimmed by 8 bases and 5 bases, with 13 bases remaining between them. The germline V gene has CDR1 SQVTM and CDR2 ANQGSEA. CDR3 length: 11 residues.

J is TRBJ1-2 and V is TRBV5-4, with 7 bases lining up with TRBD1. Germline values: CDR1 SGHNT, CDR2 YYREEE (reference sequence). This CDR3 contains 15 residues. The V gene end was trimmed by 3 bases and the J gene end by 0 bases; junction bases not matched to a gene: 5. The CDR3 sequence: CASSSTGLANYGYTF. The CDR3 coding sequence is TGTGCCAGCAGCTCGACAGGGTTAGCTAACTATGGCTACACCTTC.

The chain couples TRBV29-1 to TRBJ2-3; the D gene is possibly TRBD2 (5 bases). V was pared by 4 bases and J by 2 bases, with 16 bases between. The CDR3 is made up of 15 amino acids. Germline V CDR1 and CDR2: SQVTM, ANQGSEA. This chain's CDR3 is CSVAVEGSPTDTQYF. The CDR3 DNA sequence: TGCAGCGTTGCGGTCGAGGGTTCACCCACAGATACGCAGTATTTT.

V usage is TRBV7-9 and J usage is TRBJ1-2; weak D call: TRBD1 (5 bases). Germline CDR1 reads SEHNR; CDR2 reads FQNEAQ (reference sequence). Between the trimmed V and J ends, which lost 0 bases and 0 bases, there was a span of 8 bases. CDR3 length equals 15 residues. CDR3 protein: CASSLAGGTNYGYTF. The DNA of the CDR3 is TGTGCCAGCAGCTTAGCGGGGGGTACTAACTATGGCTACACCTTC.

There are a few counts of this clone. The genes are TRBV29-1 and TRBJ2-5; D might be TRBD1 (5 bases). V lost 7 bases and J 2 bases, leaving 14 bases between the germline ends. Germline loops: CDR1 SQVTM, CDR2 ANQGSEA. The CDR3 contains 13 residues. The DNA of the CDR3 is TGCAGCGCCGAGAGGACATATCAAGAGACCCAGTACTTC. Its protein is CSAERTYQETQYF.

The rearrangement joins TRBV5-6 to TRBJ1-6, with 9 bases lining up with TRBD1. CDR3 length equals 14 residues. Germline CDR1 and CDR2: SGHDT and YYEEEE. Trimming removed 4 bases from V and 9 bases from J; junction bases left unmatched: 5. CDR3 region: CASSPRDRVSPLHF. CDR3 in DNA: TGTGCCAGCAGCCCCCGGGACAGGGTTTCACCCCTCCACTTT. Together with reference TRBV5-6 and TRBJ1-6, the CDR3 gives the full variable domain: DAGVTQSPTHLIKTRGQQVTLRCSPKSGHDTVSWYQQALGQGPQFIFQYYEEEERQRGNFPDRFSGHQFPNYSSELNVNALLLGDSALYLCASSPRDRVSPLHFGNGTRLTVT.

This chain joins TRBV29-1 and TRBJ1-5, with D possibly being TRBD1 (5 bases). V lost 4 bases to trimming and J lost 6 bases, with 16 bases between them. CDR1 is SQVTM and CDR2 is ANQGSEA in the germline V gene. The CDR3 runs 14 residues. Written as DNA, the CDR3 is TGCAGCGTTGGTGGAGGGGTGATTGGTCAGCCCCAGCATTTT. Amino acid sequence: CSVGGGVIGQPQHF.

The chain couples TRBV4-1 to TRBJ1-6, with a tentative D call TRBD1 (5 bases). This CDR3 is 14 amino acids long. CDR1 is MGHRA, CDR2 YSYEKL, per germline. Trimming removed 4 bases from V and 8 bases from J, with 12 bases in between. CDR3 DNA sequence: TGCGCCAGCAGCCCCGGGAGAGGGGATTCACCCCTCCACTTT. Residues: CASSPGRGDSPLHF.

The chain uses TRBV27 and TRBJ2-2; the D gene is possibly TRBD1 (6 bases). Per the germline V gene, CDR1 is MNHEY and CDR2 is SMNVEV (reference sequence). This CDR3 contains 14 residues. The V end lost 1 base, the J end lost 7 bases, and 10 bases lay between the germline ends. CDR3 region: CASSLLGAGGELFF. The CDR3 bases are TGTGCCAGCAGTTTATTGGGGGCTGGCGGGGAGCTGTTTTTT.

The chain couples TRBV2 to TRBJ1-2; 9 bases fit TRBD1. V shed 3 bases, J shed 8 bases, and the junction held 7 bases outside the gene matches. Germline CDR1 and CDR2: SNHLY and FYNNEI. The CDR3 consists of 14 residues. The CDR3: CASSDLQGAMGYTF. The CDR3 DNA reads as TGTGCCAGCAGTGACTTACAGGGGGCCATGGGCTACACCTTC.

The CDR3 region has the DNA TGTGCCAGCAGACCGGACAGCCCCTATGGCTACACCTTC. This translates into CASRPDSPYGYTF. The rearrangement uses TRBV7-8 and TRBJ1-2; the D gene is possibly TRBD1 (6 bases). The CDR3 consists of 13 residues. Trimming pared 6 bases from V and 4 bases from J, leaving 12 bases between. CDR1 and CDR2 (germline): SGHVS, FQNEAQ.

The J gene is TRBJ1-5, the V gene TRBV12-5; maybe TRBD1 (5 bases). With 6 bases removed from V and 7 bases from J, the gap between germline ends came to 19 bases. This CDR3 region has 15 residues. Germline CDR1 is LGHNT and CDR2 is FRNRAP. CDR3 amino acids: CASGKSGQGNQPQHF. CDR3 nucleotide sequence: TGTGCTAGTGGCAAATCGGGGCAGGGAAACCAGCCCCAGCATTTT.

This chain's CDR3 is CASSYPGTYEQYF. CDR3 DNA: TGTGCCAGCAGTTACCCAGGGACCTACGAGCAGTACTTC. The rearrangement joins TRBV6-5 to TRBJ2-7, with D possibly being TRBD1 (5 bases). The CDR3 has 13 residues. Germline CDR1 is MNHEY and CDR2 is SVGAGI. V lost 2 bases, J lost 2 bases, and 7 bases lay in between.

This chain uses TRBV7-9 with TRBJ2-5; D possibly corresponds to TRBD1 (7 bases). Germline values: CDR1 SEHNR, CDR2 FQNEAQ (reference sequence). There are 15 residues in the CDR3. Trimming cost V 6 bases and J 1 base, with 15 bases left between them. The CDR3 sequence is CASRTGGDSQETQYF. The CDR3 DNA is TGTGCCAGCAGAACAGGAGGGGACAGCCAAGAGACCCAGTACTTC.

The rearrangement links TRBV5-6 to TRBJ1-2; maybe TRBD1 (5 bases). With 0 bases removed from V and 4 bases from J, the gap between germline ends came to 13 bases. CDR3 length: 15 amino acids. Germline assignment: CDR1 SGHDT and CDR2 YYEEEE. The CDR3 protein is CASSLDRRLGYGYTF. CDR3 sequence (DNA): TGTGCCAGCAGCTTGGACAGGCGACTTGGCTATGGCTACACCTTC.

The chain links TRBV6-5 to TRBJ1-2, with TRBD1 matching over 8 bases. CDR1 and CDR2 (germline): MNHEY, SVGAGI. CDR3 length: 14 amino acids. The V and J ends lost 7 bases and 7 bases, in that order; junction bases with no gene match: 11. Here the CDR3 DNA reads TGTGCCAGCACTAAAACAGGGGGAGGACTTGGCTACACCTTC. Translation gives CASTKTGGGLGYTF.

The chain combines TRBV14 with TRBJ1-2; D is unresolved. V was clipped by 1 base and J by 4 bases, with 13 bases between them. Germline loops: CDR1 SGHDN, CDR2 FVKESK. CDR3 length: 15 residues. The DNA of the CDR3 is TGTGCCAGCAGCCAAGTTCACTCAGACCCCTATGGCTACACCTTC. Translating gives CASSQVHSDPYGYTF.

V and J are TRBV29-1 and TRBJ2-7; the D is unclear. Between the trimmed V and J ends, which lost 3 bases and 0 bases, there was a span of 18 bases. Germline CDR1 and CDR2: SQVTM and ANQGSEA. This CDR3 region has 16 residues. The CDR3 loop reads CSVDDGMGLSSYEQYF. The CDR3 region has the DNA TGCAGCGTTGATGACGGAATGGGCCTGAGCTCCTACGAGCAGTACTTC.

The CDR3 loop is CATSRAGETAQYF. The DNA of the CDR3 is TGTGCCACCAGCAGAGCGGGGGAGACAGCGCAGTACTTC. The rearrangement joins TRBV15 to TRBJ2-7; perhaps TRBD2 as D (6 bases). Germline loops: CDR1 LNHNV, CDR2 YYDKDF (reference sequence). The V end lost 1 base, the J end lost 9 bases, and 13 bases lay between the germline ends. This CDR3 region has 13 residues.

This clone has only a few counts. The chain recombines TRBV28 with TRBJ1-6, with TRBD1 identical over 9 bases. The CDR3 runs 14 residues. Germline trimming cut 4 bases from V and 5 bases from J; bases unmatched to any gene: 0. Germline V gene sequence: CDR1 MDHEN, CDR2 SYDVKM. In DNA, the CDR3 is TGTGCCAGCAGTTGGGACAGGGATAATTCACCCCTCCACTTT. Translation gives CASSWDRDNSPLHF.

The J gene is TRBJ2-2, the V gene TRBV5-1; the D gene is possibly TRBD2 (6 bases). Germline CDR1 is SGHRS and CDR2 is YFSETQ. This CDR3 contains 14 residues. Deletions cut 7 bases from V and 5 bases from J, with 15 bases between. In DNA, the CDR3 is TGCGCCAGCCGGATGGGGAGGCTAACCGGGGAGCTGTTTTTT. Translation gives CASRMGRLTGELFF.

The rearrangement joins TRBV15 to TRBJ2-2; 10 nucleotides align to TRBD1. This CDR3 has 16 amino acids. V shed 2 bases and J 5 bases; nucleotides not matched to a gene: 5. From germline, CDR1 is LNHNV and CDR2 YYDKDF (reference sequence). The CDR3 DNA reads TGTGCCACCAGCAGAAGGGGACAGGGGAGAACCGGGGAGCTGTTTTTT. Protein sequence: CATSRRGQGRTGELFF.

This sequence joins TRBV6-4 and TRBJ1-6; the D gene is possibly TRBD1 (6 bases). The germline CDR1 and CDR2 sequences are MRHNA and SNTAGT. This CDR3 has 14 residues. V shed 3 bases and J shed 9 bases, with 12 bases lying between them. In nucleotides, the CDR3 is TGTGCCAGCAGTGAATCGGGGGCCAGTTCACCCCTCCACTTT. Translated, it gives CASSESGASSPLHF.

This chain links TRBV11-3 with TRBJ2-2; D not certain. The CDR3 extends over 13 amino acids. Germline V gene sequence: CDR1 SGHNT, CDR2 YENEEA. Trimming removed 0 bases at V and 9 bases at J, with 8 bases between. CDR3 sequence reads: CASSLEVDRELFF. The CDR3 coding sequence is TGTGCCAGCAGCTTAGAGGTGGACCGGGAGCTGTTTTTT.

As DNA, the CDR3 is TGCGCCAGCATGCAGGGTGATGAGCAGTACTTC. Translated: CASMQGDEQYF. J is TRBJ2-7 and V is TRBV10-2, with D perhaps matching TRBD1 (5 bases). V was pared by 7 bases and J by 7 bases, with 11 bases between. CDR3 length equals 11 residues. Germline CDR1 is WSHSY and CDR2 is SAAADI.

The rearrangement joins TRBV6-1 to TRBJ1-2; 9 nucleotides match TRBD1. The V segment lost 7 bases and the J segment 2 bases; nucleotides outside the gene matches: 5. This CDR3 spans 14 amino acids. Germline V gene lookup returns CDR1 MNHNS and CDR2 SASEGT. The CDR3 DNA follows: TGTGCCAGCATTCTGACAGGGGGAAACTATGGCTACACCTTC. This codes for CASILTGGNYGYTF.